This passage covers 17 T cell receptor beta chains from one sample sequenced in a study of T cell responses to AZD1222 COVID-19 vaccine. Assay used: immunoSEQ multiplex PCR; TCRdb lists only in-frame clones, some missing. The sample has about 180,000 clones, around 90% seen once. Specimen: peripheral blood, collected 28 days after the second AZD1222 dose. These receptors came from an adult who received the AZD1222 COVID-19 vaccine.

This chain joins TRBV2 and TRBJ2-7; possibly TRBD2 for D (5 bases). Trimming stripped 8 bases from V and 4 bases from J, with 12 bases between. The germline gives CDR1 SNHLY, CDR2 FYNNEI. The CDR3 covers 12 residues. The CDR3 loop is CASRGRLYEQYF. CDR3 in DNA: TGTGCCAGCCGGGGAAGATTATACGAGCAGTACTTC.

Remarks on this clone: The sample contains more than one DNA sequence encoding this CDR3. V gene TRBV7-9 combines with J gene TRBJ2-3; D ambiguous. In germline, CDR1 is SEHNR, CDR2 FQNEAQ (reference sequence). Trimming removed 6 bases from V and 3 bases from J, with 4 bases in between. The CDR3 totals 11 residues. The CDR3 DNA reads TGTGCCAGCAGTCTTACAGATACGCAGTATTTT. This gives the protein CASSLTDTQYF.

This CDR3 reads CASIRTSGNTIYF. DNA of the CDR3: TGTGCCAGCATTCGGACCTCTGGAAACACCATATATTTT. The chain uses TRBV6-5 and TRBJ1-3; D not resolved. Deletions cut 7 bases from V and 0 bases from J, with 7 bases between. CDR1 MNHEY and CDR2 SVGAGI come from the germline V gene. The CDR3 is made up of 13 amino acids.

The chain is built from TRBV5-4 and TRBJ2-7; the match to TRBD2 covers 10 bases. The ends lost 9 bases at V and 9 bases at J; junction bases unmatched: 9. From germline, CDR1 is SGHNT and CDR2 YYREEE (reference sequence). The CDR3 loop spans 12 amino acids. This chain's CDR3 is CATQDEREGQYF. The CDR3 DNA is TGTGCCACCCAGGACGAGCGGGAGGGGCAGTACTTC.

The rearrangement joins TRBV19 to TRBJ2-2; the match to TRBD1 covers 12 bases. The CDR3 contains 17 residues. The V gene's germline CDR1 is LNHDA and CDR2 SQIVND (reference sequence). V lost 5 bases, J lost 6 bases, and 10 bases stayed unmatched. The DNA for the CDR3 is TGTGCCAGTAGTTCCCCCCCCGGGACAGGGGGCTCCGGGGAGCTGTTTTTT. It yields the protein CASSSPPGTGGSGELFF. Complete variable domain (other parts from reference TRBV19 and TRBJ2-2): DGGITQSPKYLFRKEGQNVTLSCEQNLNHDAMYWYRQDPGQGLRLIYYSQIVNDFQKGDIAEGYSVSREKKESFPLTVTSAQKNPTAFYLCASSSPPGTGGSGELFFGEGSRLTVL.

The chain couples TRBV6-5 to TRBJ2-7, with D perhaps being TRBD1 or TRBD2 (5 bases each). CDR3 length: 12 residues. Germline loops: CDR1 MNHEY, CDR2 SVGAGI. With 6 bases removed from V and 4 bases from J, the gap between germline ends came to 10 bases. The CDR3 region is CASSRDRYEQYF. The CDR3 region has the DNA TGTGCCAGCAGCCGGGACCGTTACGAGCAGTACTTC.

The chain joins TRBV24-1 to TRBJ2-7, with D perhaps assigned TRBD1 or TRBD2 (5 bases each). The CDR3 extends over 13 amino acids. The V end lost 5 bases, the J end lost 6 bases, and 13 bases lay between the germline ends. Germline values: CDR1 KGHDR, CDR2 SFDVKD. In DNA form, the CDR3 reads TGTGCCACCAGTGGCTGGGACCTCCGCGAGCAGTACTTC. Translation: CATSGWDLREQYF.

CDR3 bases: TGCAGTGCTGGGACCGGGACAGTGTACTTC. Protein: CSAGTGTVYF. This chain joins TRBV20-1 and TRBJ2-5, with TRBD1 identical over 7 bases. Germline assignment: CDR1 DFQATT and CDR2 SNEGSKA (reference sequence). The CDR3 is made up of 10 amino acids. The V gene end was trimmed by 5 bases and the J gene end by 13 bases; junction bases not matched to a gene: 7.

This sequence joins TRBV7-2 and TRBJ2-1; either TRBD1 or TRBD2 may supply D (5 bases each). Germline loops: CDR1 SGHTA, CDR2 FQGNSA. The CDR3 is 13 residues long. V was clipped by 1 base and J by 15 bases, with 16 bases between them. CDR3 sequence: CASSLGGRGLPFF. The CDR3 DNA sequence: TGTGCCAGCAGCTTAGGGGGCCGCGGACTCCCGTTCTTC.

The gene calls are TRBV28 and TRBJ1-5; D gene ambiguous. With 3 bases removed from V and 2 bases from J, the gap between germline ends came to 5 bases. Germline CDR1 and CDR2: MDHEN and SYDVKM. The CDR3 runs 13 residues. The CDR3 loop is CASSFARNQPQHF. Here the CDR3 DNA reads TGTGCCAGCAGTTTCGCCCGCAATCAGCCCCAGCATTTT.

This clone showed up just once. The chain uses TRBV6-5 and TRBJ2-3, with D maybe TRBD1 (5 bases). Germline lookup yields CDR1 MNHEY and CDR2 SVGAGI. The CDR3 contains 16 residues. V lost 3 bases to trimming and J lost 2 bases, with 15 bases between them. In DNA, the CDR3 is TGTGCCAGCAGTTATATAGGGGCCCCTTTCACAGATACGCAGTATTTT. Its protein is CASSYIGAPFTDTQYF.

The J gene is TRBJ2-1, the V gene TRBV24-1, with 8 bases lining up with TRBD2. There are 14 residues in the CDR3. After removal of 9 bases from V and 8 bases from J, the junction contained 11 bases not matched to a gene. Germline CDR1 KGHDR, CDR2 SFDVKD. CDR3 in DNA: TGTGCCACCGGCAGGGCGGGAGGTTTGGATGAGCAGTTCTTC. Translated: CATGRAGGLDEQFF.

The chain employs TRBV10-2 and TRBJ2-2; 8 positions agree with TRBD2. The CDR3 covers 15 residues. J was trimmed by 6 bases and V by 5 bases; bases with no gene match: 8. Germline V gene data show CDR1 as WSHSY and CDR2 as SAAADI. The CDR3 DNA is TGCGCCAGCAGTCCGCTAAGGCGGGGGGCCGGGGAGCTGTTTTTT. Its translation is CASSPLRRGAGELFF.

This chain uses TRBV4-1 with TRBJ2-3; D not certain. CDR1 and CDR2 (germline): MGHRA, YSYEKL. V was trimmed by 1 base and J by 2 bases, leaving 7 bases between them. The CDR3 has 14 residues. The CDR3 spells CASSQGRPTDTQYF. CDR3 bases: TGCGCCAGCAGCCAAGGCAGGCCCACAGATACGCAGTATTTT.

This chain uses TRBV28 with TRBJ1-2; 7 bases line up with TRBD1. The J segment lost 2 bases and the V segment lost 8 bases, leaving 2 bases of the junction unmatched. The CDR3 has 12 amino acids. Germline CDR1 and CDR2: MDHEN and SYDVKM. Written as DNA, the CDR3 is TGTGCCAGCGTACAGGGGAACTATGGCTACACCTTC. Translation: CASVQGNYGYTF.

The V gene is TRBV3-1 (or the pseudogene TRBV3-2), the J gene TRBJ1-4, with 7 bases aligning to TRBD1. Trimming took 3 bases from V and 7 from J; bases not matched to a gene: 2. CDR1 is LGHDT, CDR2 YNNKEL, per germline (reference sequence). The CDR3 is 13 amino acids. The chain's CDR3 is CASSHNRGEKLFF. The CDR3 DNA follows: TGTGCCAGCAGCCATAACAGGGGTGAAAAACTGTTTTTT.

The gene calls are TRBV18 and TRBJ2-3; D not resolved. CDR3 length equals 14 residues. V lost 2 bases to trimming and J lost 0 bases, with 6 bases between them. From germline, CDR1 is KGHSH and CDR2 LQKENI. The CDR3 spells CASSPRSSTDTQYF. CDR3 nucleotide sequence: TGTGCCAGCTCACCAAGGAGCAGCACAGATACGCAGTATTTT.